The rows below give T cell receptor beta chains drawn from one sample of a study of blood T cell repertoires in COVID-19. The assay was immunoSEQ multiplex PCR, and TCRdb's table has in-frame clones only and misses some. The data contain around 320,000 clones, about 90% of them singletons. Source material: peripheral blood. These TCRs come from a woman in her 30s with COVID-19, enrolled during active disease. Each CDR3 is given with its conserved first and last residue. The D gene is left open where the match is weak. Some rows mark clone size as missing; the rest say once, few, many or name a class of expanded clone.

j_call clone_size d_call v_call cdr3_nt cdr3_aa
TRBJ2-5 . TRBD1 TRBV6-5 TGTGCCAGCGCACCAGGGACAGGGGGCCGAGAGACCCAGTACTTC CASAPGTGGRETQYF
TRBJ2-7 once TRBD2 TRBV6-1 TGTGCCAGCAGTGAATCCCTAGCGGGGCCCTACGAGCAGTACTTC CASSESLAGPYEQYF
TRBJ2-7 . TRBD2 TRBV10-3 TGTGCCATCAGCGTGGCTAGCGGTACCTACGAGCAGTACTTC CAISVASGTYEQYF
TRBJ2-2 . . TRBV2 TGTGCCAGCAGTGATAAAGTAGGGAGCCGGGAGCTGTTTTTT CASSDKVGSRELFF
TRBJ2-2 . . TRBV5-1 TGCGCCAGCGATCTCCACCGGGGGGCCGGGACACGGCGACCCAAGAACACCGGGGAGCTGTTTTTT CASDLHRGAGTRRPKNTGELFF
TRBJ1-3 . . TRBV19 TGTGCCAGTAGTGTACAGGTCTCGGGAAACACCATATATTTT CASSVQVSGNTIYF
TRBJ2-2 . TRBD1 TRBV27 TGTGCCAGCAGATTTTCAGGGACAGAGACCGGGGAGCTGTTTTTT CASRFSGTETGELFF
TRBJ2-7 . . TRBV29-1 TGCAGCGTTCGCAACGGTATGTCCTACGAGCAGTACTTC CSVRNGMSYEQYF
TRBJ1-2 . TRBD1 TRBV3-1/TRBV3-2 TGTGCCAGCAGCTCACGGACAGGGTATAATGGCTACACCTTC CASSSRTGYNGYTF
TRBJ2-4 . . TRBV6-5 TGTGCCAGCAGTTACGGGGGGGCATCCAAAAACATTCAGTACTTC CASSYGGASKNIQYF
TRBJ1-4 . TRBD1 TRBV7-9 TGTGCCAGCAGCCCCCGGCGGGGACAGGCTTTTGAAAAACTGTTTTTT CASSPRRGQAFEKLFF
TRBJ2-3 . . TRBV2 TGTGCCAGCAGAGGGGACAACACAGATACGCAGTATTTT CASRGDNTDTQYF
TRBJ2-3 . . TRBV6-5 TGTGCCAGCAGCCCCCTAGGAGATACGCAGTATTTT CASSPLGDTQYF
TRBJ1-4 . . TRBV19 TGTGCCAGTAGTAGATCGGGATACTACGAAAAACTGTTTTTT CASSRSGYYEKLFF